The TCR beta chain under discussion was sequenced for a study of spatial heterogeneity in lung cancer (dated by TCRdb to the late 2010s). In terms of the full investigation: More beta-chain than alpha-chain transcripts were consistently detected, likely reflecting higher beta-chain transcript abundance. In the raw uncorrected reads, each unique combination of TCR and UMI appeared more than ten times on average. The study quantitatively compared TCR alpha and beta repertoires across multiple tumor regions, matched nontumor lung and blood in non-small cell lung cancer. Nonsynonymous mutation counts, determined by whole-exome sequencing of tumor tissue, were related to features of the TCR repertoire. Both alpha and beta chains were TCR-sequenced in samples taken at surgery, namely 220 tumor regions, around 64 matched nontumor lung samples and about 54 PBMC samples. What the study reported, not specific to this receptor: Additional single-cell paired TCR alpha and beta sequencing was considered necessary to confirm, at a functional level, the hypothesis that regional TCRs recognize regional mutations.

The germline V gene encodes CDR1 SGHVS and CDR2 FQNEAQ. Its CDR3 holds 12 amino acids, cysteine through phenylalanine. Only the CDR3 DNA is retained, 36 bases long and in frame from the first base. V is clipped by 1 base and J by 6 bases, and the sequence between their germline boundaries is 6 bases long. This specimen's time point label, per the study, means: sample taken at primary tumor resection. Whole RNA extracted from tumor and nontumor lung tissue, or from cryopreserved PBMC samples, was used for TCR sequencing without cell sorting. Samples were obtained from 72 patients with early-stage, untreated non-small cell lung cancer from the lung TRACERx cohort. Only patients with enough RNA available from two or more tumor regions were chosen for TCR sequencing. Tumor and adjacent nontumor lung specimens were reviewed by a lung pathologist before selection. This clonotype is described as medium-sized (0.01 to 0.1%). Which antigen it targets is not known. Per-base quality was not reported, and no clone a single base away is much larger than it.

Library generation was performed with 5' RACE. Sequencing instrument: NextSeq 500. To allow correction of PCR and sequencing errors, the TCR library protocol tagged every TCR cDNA molecule with a unique molecular identifier. Regarding the original processing steps: TCR identification, UMI-based error correction and CDR3 extraction were all carried out with Decombinator tools. Expanded TCRs were defined as those above a frequency of 2 per 1,000, corresponding to the top 1% of the tumor frequency distribution. Renyi diversity was computed with the R vegan package after each repertoire had been subsampled 100 times to 5,000 TCRs. CDR3 similarity networks were constructed using string-kernel similarity of amino acid triplets, with links drawn between CDR3s whose pairwise similarity was above 0.82. TCRdb handled the public reads itself, with Q25 trimming in fastp and clone calling in MiXCR, and kept productive beta chains. Every distinct CDR3 protein forms one entry, paired with its most common genes and DNA. TCRdb assigned the V and J calls; the authors' analysis was not used. The sample table shows 4,000 or so distinct CDR3 sequences, and about 20% are seen once. 23% of the sample belongs to the ten largest clones.

The starting material was normal lung tissue next to the tumor, obtained at surgery. The chain is made from TRBV7-8 and TRBJ1-2; the D gene assignment is ambiguous. This receptor was taken from a female donor with early-stage non-small cell lung cancer. The CDR3 region has the sequence CASSLVGDGYTF. The nucleotide sequence reads TGTGCCAGCAGCTTAGTGGGAGATGGCTACACCTTC. With the rest looked up from the reference TRBV7-8 and TRBJ1-2 genes rather than sequenced, the full variable domain is GAGVSQSPRYKVAKRGQDVALRCDPISGHVSLFWYQQALGQGPEFLTYFQNEAQLDKSGLPSDRFFAERPEGSVSTLKIQRTQQEDSAVYLCASSLVGDGYTFGSGTRLTVV.